This TCR beta chain is drawn from a study of Ad26.COV2.S vaccination and SARS-CoV-2 variants. Study-level information: The donor belonged to the COV1001 Ad26.COV2.S trial arm. Ad26.COV2.S given intramuscularly, once or twice 56 days apart.

Treatment specified: around 19 received Ad26.COV2.S at low or high dose, single or two shots; roughly five received placebo; per-sample allocation not given. After the first vaccine or placebo injection, samples were drawn on day 63. Points on this clone: Its specificity is not known.

Study-level points and caveats: Spike-specific TCR breadth was greater after Ad26.COV2.S than placebo. The breadth of spike-specific CD8+ and CD4+ T cell responses after vaccination was reportedly substantial.

The assay was immunoSEQ multiplex PCR, and TCRdb's table has in-frame clones only and misses some. The table lists about 460,000 clones, about nine tenths of them singletons. The CDR3 length is 15 residues. Germline loops: CDR1 LGHNA, CDR2 YNFKEQ. V trimming: 1 base; J trimming: 3 bases; junction bases outside the gene matches: 5. The chain couples TRBV4-2 to TRBJ1-2, with 7 bases matching TRBD1. The sample here was peripheral blood, taken in a trial of Ad26.COV2.S vaccine versus placebo. This sequence was found in a person between 18 and 65 years old who received the Ad26.COV2.S COVID-19 vaccine or a placebo. The CDR3 here is CASSQGAGGDYGYTF. Here the CDR3 DNA reads TGTGCCAGCAGCCAAGGGGCAGGGGGTGACTATGGCTACACCTTC.